Ten or more counts support the clone carrying this TCR beta chain. As yet, its antigen is unknown. The entry originates in a study of response to subunit inactivated influenza vaccine. Study-level points and caveats: The authors offered the suggestion that each seasonal influenza vaccination recruits few new T cells.

MiXCR, run by TCRdb on the RT-PCR reads, gives a single entry per CDR3 protein. The sample shows 300,000 to 350,000 distinct CDR3 sequences, approximately 23% of them seen only once. The germline CDR1 and CDR2 sequences are MNHEY and SMNVEV (reference sequence). The CDR3 spans 13 residues. V lost 2 bases to trimming and J lost 8 bases, with 9 bases between them. Sequences were derived from PBMCs from blood, sampled approximately 20 months after vaccination. The clonotype comes from a man aged 50 to 69 who received an inactivated influenza vaccine. The chain uses TRBV27 and TRBJ1-4, with D unclear. CDR3: CASSLRLREKLFF. CDR3 coding DNA: TGTGCCAGCAGTTTAAGGCTTAGGGAAAAACTGTTTTTT.